This passage covers 29 T cell receptor beta chains from one sample sequenced in a study of blood T cell repertoires in COVID-19. Profiling relied on immunoSEQ multiplex PCR, and the TCRdb table lists in-frame clones only, not all of them. The repertoire holds 150,000 to 200,000 clones, with about 91% as singletons. The sequenced sample was peripheral blood. The receptors shown here come from a woman aged 30 to 39 with acute or convalescent COVID-19.

The rearrangement links TRBV30 to TRBJ1-1; D call uncertain. Germline V gene sequence: CDR1 GTSNPN, CDR2 SVGIG (reference sequence). The V end lost 0 bases, the J end lost 4 bases, and 12 bases lay between the germline ends. The CDR3 runs to 14 residues. The CDR3 DNA is TGTGCCTGGAGTGTACACGAATTAGCCACTGAAGCTTTCTTT. It encodes CAWSVHELATEAFF.

This chain connects TRBV7-8 to TRBJ1-6; D is unresolved. CDR1 SGHVS and CDR2 FQNEAQ come from the germline V gene. CDR3 size: 12 residues. The V and J ends lost 3 bases and 10 bases respectively, with 7 bases between them. The DNA for the CDR3 is TGTGCCAGCAGCTTGACGGGGTCACCCCTCCACTTT. Encoded protein: CASSLTGSPLHF.

This clone appeared a single time. The chain uses TRBV3-1 (or the pseudogene TRBV3-2) and TRBJ2-7; D may be TRBD1 (6 bases). The CDR3 extends over 14 amino acids. V lost 4 bases, J lost 2 bases, and 12 bases lay in between. The germline CDR1 and CDR2 sequences are LGHDT and YNNKEL (reference sequence). The CDR3 DNA follows: TGTGCCAGCAGCCTCAGGGACATTACCTACGAGCAGTACTTC. Translation gives CASSLRDITYEQYF.

The CDR3: CASSPSGEWAQETQYF. CDR3 in DNA: TGTGCCAGCAGCCCTAGCGGGGAGTGGGCCCAAGAGACCCAGTACTTC. The V gene is TRBV7-2, the J gene TRBJ2-5, with 9 positions matching TRBD2. Unmatched junction bases numbered 8, after V lost 5 bases and J lost 1 base. The CDR3 contains 16 residues. Germline-derived CDR1 and CDR2 are SGHTA and FQGNSA.

The J gene is TRBJ2-1, the V gene TRBV3-1 (or the pseudogene TRBV3-2); no reliable D call. Germline V gene lookup returns CDR1 LGHDT and CDR2 YNNKEL (reference sequence). This CDR3 has 12 residues. V was pared by 3 bases and J by 6 bases, with 6 bases between. In nucleotides, the CDR3 is TGTGCCAGCAGCCATTATTTCAATGAGCAGTTCTTC. Its protein product is CASSHYFNEQFF.

The chain is built from TRBV18 and TRBJ1-1, with D unclear. The CDR3 length is 11 residues. The V end lost 4 bases, the J end lost 5 bases, and 5 bases lay between the germline ends. CDR1 and CDR2 (germline): KGHSH, LQKENI. CDR3 DNA: TGTGCCAGCTCACAGCAAACTGAAGCTTTCTTT. Amino acid sequence: CASSQQTEAFF.

The V gene is TRBV7-9, the J gene TRBJ2-1; the match to TRBD2 covers 7 bases. V shed 6 bases and J 10 bases; nucleotides not matched to a gene: 21. The CDR3 loop spans 17 amino acids. Per the germline V gene, CDR1 is SEHNR and CDR2 is FQNEAQ (reference sequence). The CDR3 DNA follows: TGTGCCAGCAGTCCCCCCCGACTTGTGGGAGGGCCGAAAGAGCAGTTCTTC. Protein: CASSPPRLVGGPKEQFF.

V is TRBV10-3 and J is TRBJ2-7; TRBD1 matches 7 bases. V dropped 6 bases and J dropped 3; count of bases not matched to a gene: 11. The V gene's germline CDR1 is ENHRY and CDR2 SYGVKD. The CDR3 contains 15 residues. The CDR3 here is CAIRPTGELGYEQYF. Written as DNA, the CDR3 is TGTGCCATCAGACCAACAGGGGAGTTGGGCTACGAGCAGTACTTC.

The genes are TRBV6-6 and TRBJ2-1; tentative D call: TRBD1 (6 bases). V lost 2 bases to trimming and J lost 13 bases, with 9 bases between them. Germline CDR1 is MNHNY and CDR2 is SVGAGI (reference sequence). The CDR3 has 11 amino acids. The CDR3 protein is CASSYGGTQFF. CDR3 in DNA: TGTGCCAGCAGTTACGGGGGCACTCAGTTCTTC.

The chain employs TRBV6-5 and TRBJ2-1; D unclear. V was pared by 9 bases and J by 15 bases, with 24 bases between. CDR3 length: 13 amino acids. CDR1 is MNHEY, CDR2 SVGAGI, per germline. The CDR3 DNA reads as TGTGCCAGTCGTGAGGTCCTTTTTTCGGTAGGGTTCTTC. Translating gives CASREVLFSVGFF.

CDR3 in amino acids: CASTSGTGDTGELFF. The CDR3, as DNA: TGTGCCAGTACCTCCGGGACAGGGGACACCGGGGAGCTGTTTTTT. This chain links TRBV19 with TRBJ2-2, with 10 positions matching TRBD1. Germline V gene sequence: CDR1 LNHDA, CDR2 SQIVND (reference sequence). The CDR3 runs 15 residues. The trim removed 7 bases at V and 3 bases at J, leaving 5 bases unmatched.

This chain connects TRBV27 to TRBJ1-1; 10 bases fit TRBD1. Germline V gene lookup returns CDR1 MNHEY and CDR2 SMNVEV (reference sequence). V shed 8 bases, J shed 11 bases, and the junction held 11 bases outside the gene matches. The CDR3 sequence is 13 residues long. CDR3 amino acids: CASRGTGVSPAFF. The CDR3 DNA is TGTGCCAGCCGGGGGACAGGGGTTTCGCCCGCTTTCTTT.

J is TRBJ2-3 and V is TRBV19; TRBD2 matches at 7 bases. From germline, CDR1 is LNHDA and CDR2 SQIVND (reference sequence). J lost 4 bases, V lost 2 bases, and 6 bases had no gene match. The CDR3 totals 15 residues. In DNA form, the CDR3 reads TGTGCCAGTAGTATAACGGGGGGATTCGCAGATACGCAGTATTTT. It specifies CASSITGGFADTQYF.

This chain uses TRBV2 with TRBJ2-7; TRBD2 aligns across 11 bases. J was trimmed by 2 bases and V by 8 bases; bases with no gene match: 8. The CDR3 consists of 15 residues. Germline V gives CDR1 SNHLY, CDR2 FYNNEI. CDR3 sequence: CASLNLAGGTYEQYF. Here the CDR3 DNA reads TGTGCCAGCCTTAATTTAGCGGGAGGGACCTACGAGCAGTACTTC.

The chain is built from TRBV3-1 (or the pseudogene TRBV3-2) and TRBJ2-2, with TRBD1 matching 7 bases. Germline-derived CDR1 and CDR2 are LGHDT and YNNKEL (reference sequence). CDR3 size: 13 residues. The ends lost 5 bases at V and 4 bases at J; junction bases unmatched: 1. The CDR3 region has the DNA TGTGCCAGCAGCTGGGACAGCACCGGGGAGCTGTTTTTT. This encodes CASSWDSTGELFF.

This clone has a single count. The chain is built from TRBV4-1 and TRBJ2-1, with D uncertain. Between the trimmed V and J ends, which lost 4 bases and 6 bases, there was a span of 16 bases. The germline V gene has CDR1 MGHRA and CDR2 YSYEKL. The CDR3 contains 15 residues. CDR3 sequence: CASSPTILRGNEQFF. The CDR3 DNA follows: TGCGCCAGCAGCCCAACCATATTACGAGGCAATGAGCAGTTCTTC.

The J gene is TRBJ2-5, the V gene TRBV4-2, with TRBD2 identical over 9 bases. This CDR3 has 17 residues. Trimming removed 0 bases from V and 5 bases from J; junction bases left unmatched: 10. Germline CDR1 and CDR2: LGHNA and YNFKEQ. This chain's CDR3 is CASSQDRFGTSRETQYF. CDR3 in DNA: TGTGCCAGCAGCCAAGATCGGTTCGGGACTAGCAGGGAGACCCAGTACTTC.

To note about this clone: The same CDR3 also results from other DNA sequences found in this sample. The chain couples TRBV18 to TRBJ2-5; a weak D match, TRBD2 (6 bases). Germline CDR1 is KGHSH and CDR2 is LQKENI. V dropped 0 bases and J dropped 2 bases, with 10 bases sitting between them. The length of the CDR3 is 15 residues. In DNA form, the CDR3 reads TGTGCCAGCTCACCACCGAGTCGGGGGCAAGAGACCCAGTACTTC. Encoded protein: CASSPPSRGQETQYF.

As regards this clone: This same CDR3 is encoded by further DNA sequences in the sample. This chain uses TRBV12-3 or TRBV12-4 with TRBJ2-1; D ambiguous. Trimming shortened V by 6 bases and J by 3 bases, and 3 bases separated the two germline ends. This CDR3 spans 11 amino acids. This CDR3 reads CASRSYNEQFF. CDR3 in DNA: TGTGCCAGCAGGAGCTACAATGAGCAGTTCTTC.

The chain carries TRBV14 and TRBJ2-5, with D uncertain. Trimming took off 1 base at V and 0 bases at J, with 6 bases between the two ends. The germline V gene encodes CDR1 SGHDN and CDR2 FVKESK. This CDR3 is built from 14 residues. CDR3 sequence reads: CASSQVGNQETQYF. CDR3 nucleotides: TGTGCCAGCAGCCAAGTGGGCAACCAAGAGACCCAGTACTTC.

This clone was counted a single time. Since a much larger clone is just one base distant, this may be a read error. The chain employs TRBV27 and TRBJ1-6; 7 nucleotides align to TRBD1. Trimming removed 6 bases from V and 5 bases from J; junction bases left unmatched: 1. Germline lookup yields CDR1 MNHEY and CDR2 SMNVEV (reference sequence). This CDR3 region has 13 residues. This CDR3 reads CASRTGNNSPLHF. The CDR3, as DNA: TGTGCCAGCAGGACAGGGAATAATTCACCCCTCCACTTT.

The chain is built from TRBV18 and TRBJ2-7, with TRBD1 matching over 7 bases. The J segment lost 5 bases and the V segment lost 5 bases, leaving 15 bases of the junction unmatched. The germline V gene encodes CDR1 KGHSH and CDR2 LQKENI. CDR3 length: 16 residues. The CDR3 DNA is TGTGCCAGCTCATCCGCCATTGGGGACAGTGTCCACGAGCAGTACTTC. This codes for CASSSAIGDSVHEQYF.

The V call is TRBV6-5, the J call TRBJ1-5, with D perhaps matching TRBD1 (6 bases). This CDR3 comprises 12 residues. Germline loops: CDR1 MNHEY, CDR2 SVGAGI. The V end was cut by 6 bases, the J end by 7 bases, with 10 bases between. The CDR3 nucleotides are TGTGCCAGCAGGCACACAGGGCAGCCCCAGCATTTT. Translated, it gives CASRHTGQPQHF.

This chain joins TRBV5-1 and TRBJ2-7; 7 bases match TRBD2. CDR1 is SGHRS, CDR2 YFSETQ, per germline. V was clipped by 6 bases and J by 3 bases; unmatched bases: 6. This CDR3 contains 13 residues. CDR3 DNA sequence: TGCGCCAGCAAGTCCAGCGGGAACTACGAGCAGTACTTC. Protein product: CASKSSGNYEQYF.

The chain has TRBV12-3 or TRBV12-4 and TRBJ1-6; 8 nucleotides line up with TRBD1. V lost 8 bases and J lost 10; bases outside the gene matches: 7. The length of the CDR3 is 13 residues. The CDR3, as DNA: TGTGCCAGCGGCCAGGGGGCCTGGTCACCCCTCCACTTT. It encodes CASGQGAWSPLHF.

The count of this clone is one. This rearrangement joins TRBV5-1 to TRBJ2-7; no clear D gene. From germline, CDR1 is SGHRS and CDR2 YFSETQ. This CDR3 contains 13 residues. V was trimmed by 1 base and J by 6 bases, leaving 11 bases between them. CDR3 in DNA: TGCGCCAGCAGCTTGATGAGCTCCCGCGAGCAGTACTTC. Protein sequence: CASSLMSSREQYF.

This clone occurred once. The rearrangement joins TRBV7-6 to TRBJ1-3; D is uncertain. The CDR3 is 17 amino acids. V dropped 1 base and J dropped 2 bases, with 15 bases sitting between them. The germline V gene encodes CDR1 SGHVS and CDR2 FNYEAQ. The CDR3 here is CASSLGRSPTPGNTIYF. DNA for the CDR3: TGTGCCAGCAGCTTAGGTAGGTCCCCGACTCCTGGAAACACCATATATTTT.

The rearrangement joins TRBV19 to TRBJ2-1; TRBD2 might be the D (6 bases). CDR1 is LNHDA and CDR2 is SQIVND in the germline V gene (reference sequence). The CDR3 has 19 residues. Between the trimmed V and J ends, which lost 2 bases and 8 bases, there was a span of 28 bases. The CDR3 loop is CASSIRADWRGLKGDEQFF. CDR3 bases: TGTGCCAGTAGTATAAGAGCCGACTGGCGCGGACTAAAGGGCGATGAGCAGTTCTTC.

A single count supports this clone. J is TRBJ2-2 and V is TRBV18; 8 nucleotides align to TRBD2. J lost 0 bases, V lost 0 bases, and 3 bases had no gene match. The CDR3 is made up of 17 amino acids. The germline gives CDR1 KGHSH, CDR2 LQKENI. The CDR3 region is CASSPPLAGTNTGELFF. As DNA, the CDR3 is TGTGCCAGCTCACCACCGCTAGCGGGCACGAACACCGGGGAGCTGTTTTTT.